Presented here are 29 T cell receptor beta chains from one specimen sequenced in a study of TIL therapy for anti-PD-1-resistant metastatic lung cancer. Specified time point: pre-treatment sample, taken before nivolumab and TIL therapy. The libraries were made with immunoSEQ v3. Here immunoSEQ multiplex PCR was the method, and the copy in TCRdb shows in-frame clones only, minus some. Of tens of thousands of clones in the sample, 73% are singletons; the top ten hold around 1.7%. Specimen: blood, collected at baseline. The receptors were sampled from a person aged 25-85 years with non-small cell lung cancer.

This clone was seen a handful of times. The rearrangement uses TRBV7-2 and TRBJ1-2, with D uncertain. V was clipped by 8 bases and J by 10 bases, with 17 bases between them. Germline CDR1 and CDR2: SGHTA and FQGNSA. The CDR3 is 12 amino acids. CDR3 sequence reads: CASRNSGGDYTF. CDR3 nucleotides: TGTGCCAGCCGCAACTCGGGCGGGGACTACACCTTC. The entire variable domain, with the rest obtained from reference TRBV7-2 and TRBJ1-2, is as follows: GAGVSQSPSNKVTEKGKDVELRCDPISGHTALYWYRQSLGQGLEFLIYFQGNSAPDKSGLPSDRFSAERTGGSVSTLTIQRTQQEDSAVYLCASRNSGGDYTFGSGTRLTVV.

The chain links TRBV7-2 to TRBJ2-1, with D perhaps TRBD1 or TRBD2 (5 bases each). V was pared by 2 bases and J by 8 bases, with 16 bases between. The CDR3 consists of 15 residues. Germline CDR1 SGHTA, CDR2 FQGNSA. CDR3 nucleotide sequence: TGTGCCAGCAGCTTACAGGGTCACGGGGTAGATGAGCAGTTCTTC. Its translation is CASSLQGHGVDEQFF.

The chain recombines TRBV19 with TRBJ2-2, with 11 bases fitting TRBD2. Germline loops: CDR1 LNHDA, CDR2 SQIVND (reference sequence). The CDR3 consists of 15 residues. V lost 7 bases, J lost 0 bases, and 1 base stayed unmatched. CDR3: CASMGLAANTGELFF. In DNA form, the CDR3 reads TGTGCCAGTATGGGACTAGCGGCGAACACCGGGGAGCTGTTTTTT.

This rearrangement joins TRBV27 to TRBJ2-3, with 14 bases matching TRBD2. Germline V gene lookup returns CDR1 MNHEY and CDR2 SMNVEV (reference sequence). Losses at the gene ends were 7 bases for V and 5 bases for J; bases not matched to a gene: 8. The CDR3 consists of 16 residues. CDR3 region: CASTPPGLAGVDTQYF. The CDR3 DNA sequence: TGTGCCAGCACTCCCCCGGGACTAGCGGGGGTAGATACGCAGTATTTT.

V and J are TRBV7-2 and TRBJ2-1, with D possibly matching TRBD2 (6 bases). The CDR3 extends over 12 amino acids. Germline-derived CDR1 and CDR2 are SGHTA and FQGNSA. V was shortened by 6 bases and J by 9 bases, with 12 bases between the two germline ends. The CDR3 nucleotides read TGTGCCAGCAGGAGGGAAGCGGGTGAGCAGTTCTTC. The encoded protein is CASRREAGEQFF.

The chain joins TRBV5-1 to TRBJ1-1; D might be TRBD1 (6 bases). This CDR3 spans 14 amino acids. CDR1 is SGHRS and CDR2 is YFSETQ in the germline V gene. Trimming cost V 3 bases and J 5 bases, with 14 bases left between them. CDR3 coding DNA: TGCGCCAGCAGCTCGCAGGGGCCGGGGACTGAAGCTTTCTTT. It translates to CASSSQGPGTEAFF. Supplemented by reference TRBV5-1 and TRBJ1-1, the full variable domain reads KAGVTQTPRYLIKTRGQQVTLSCSPISGHRSVSWYQQTPGQGLQFLFEYFSETQRNKGNFPGRFSGRQFSNSRSEMNVSTLELGDSALYLCASSSQGPGTEAFFGQGTRLTVV.

This sequence joins TRBV18 and TRBJ2-5, with D perhaps TRBD1 or TRBD2 (5 bases each). The CDR3 totals 15 residues. Looked up from germline, CDR1 is KGHSH and CDR2 is LQKENI. Between the trimmed V and J ends, which lost 5 bases and 0 bases, there was a span of 13 bases. The CDR3 DNA sequence: TGTGCCAGCTCAGGCCGTGGGGGAAACCAAGAGACCCAGTACTTC. Residues: CASSGRGGNQETQYF.

The chain links TRBV7-9 to TRBJ1-4; 8 nucleotides match TRBD1. From germline, CDR1 is SEHNR and CDR2 FQNEAQ (reference sequence). Trimming removed 5 bases from V and 8 bases from J; junction bases left unmatched: 7. The CDR3 spans 14 residues. The CDR3 region has the DNA TGTGCCAGCAGCCGCGGACAGGGTTGGGAAAAACTGTTTTTT. This sequence encodes CASSRGQGWEKLFF. The whole variable domain, filled in from reference TRBV7-9 and TRBJ1-4, reads DTGVSQNPRHKITKRGQNVTFRCDPISEHNRLYWYRQTLGQGPEFLTYFQNEAQLEKSRLLSDRFSAERPKGSFSTLEIQRTEQGDSAMYLCASSRGQGWEKLFFGSGTQLSVL.

This chain's CDR3 is CASSFQGANGYTF. The CDR3 coding sequence is TGTGCCAGCAGCTTCCAGGGGGCTAATGGCTACACCTTC. The rearrangement uses TRBV7-2 and TRBJ1-2, with TRBD1 matching over 8 bases. The CDR3 sequence is 13 residues long. The junction had 3 bases not matched to a gene; V was cut back by 3 bases and J by 6 bases. Germline V CDR1 and CDR2: SGHTA, FQGNSA.

This clone was seen only a few times. The chain uses TRBV11-3 and TRBJ1-6; D call uncertain. The germline CDR1 and CDR2 sequences are SGHNT and YENEEA. Trimming took off 3 bases at V and 6 bases at J, with 12 bases between the two ends. This CDR3 region has 15 residues. The CDR3 coding sequence is TGTGCCAGCAGCTTGTTGGCAGAGCTTAATTCACCCCTCCACTTT. Protein: CASSLLAELNSPLHF.

This chain links TRBV5-1 with TRBJ2-6; D is perhaps TRBD2 (6 bases). From germline, CDR1 is SGHRS and CDR2 YFSETQ. With 6 bases removed from V and 0 bases from J, the gap between germline ends came to 13 bases. The CDR3 consists of 16 residues. CDR3 nucleotides: TGCGCCAGCAACACCGGAGGGCCCTCTGGGGCCAACGTCCTGACTTTC. This codes for CASNTGGPSGANVLTF.

Sample share makes this clone medium-sized. The rearrangement uses TRBV27 and TRBJ1-2, with D uncertain. Germline V gene sequence: CDR1 MNHEY, CDR2 SMNVEV (reference sequence). The CDR3 has 17 amino acids. V dropped 2 bases and J dropped 0 bases, with 16 bases sitting between them. The CDR3 sequence: CASSLNPEVEANYGYTF. The DNA of the CDR3 is TGTGCCAGCAGTTTAAACCCAGAGGTGGAAGCTAACTATGGCTACACCTTC.

This clone came up a few times. V is TRBV4-3 and J is TRBJ1-2; no clear D. Trimming took off 1 base at V and 6 bases at J, with 12 bases between the two ends. This CDR3 contains 14 residues. Per germline, CDR1 LGHNA and CDR2 YSLEER. The CDR3 sequence: CASSQVLNSDGYTF. The CDR3 region has the DNA TGCGCCAGCAGCCAAGTGCTAAACTCCGATGGCTACACCTTC.

This chain uses TRBV7-9 with TRBJ2-1; 14 bases match TRBD2. Germline CDR1 and CDR2: SEHNR and FQNEAQ (reference sequence). CDR3 length: 16 residues. The V gene end was trimmed by 4 bases and the J gene end by 10 bases; junction bases not matched to a gene: 9. The CDR3 sequence: CASSSTGTSGSYEQFF. In DNA, the CDR3 is TGTGCCAGCAGCTCCACCGGGACTAGCGGGAGTTACGAGCAGTTCTTC.

This chain's CDR3 is CASSPTGTSGNTIYF. CDR3 sequence (DNA): TGTGCCAGCAGCCCCACCGGGACCTCAGGAAACACCATATATTTT. The chain carries TRBV7-2 and TRBJ1-3, with D maybe TRBD1 (5 bases). The CDR3 totals 15 residues. Germline assignment: CDR1 SGHTA and CDR2 FQGNSA. V was pared by 5 bases and J by 4 bases, with 15 bases between.

The J gene is TRBJ1-5, the V gene TRBV28, with 8 bases lining up with TRBD1. Germline trimming cut 6 bases from V and 2 bases from J; bases unmatched to any gene: 6. Looked up from germline, CDR1 is MDHEN and CDR2 is SYDVKM. This CDR3 is built from 15 residues. CDR3 bases: TGTGCCAGCAGCCCAGGGGGCTCTGGCAATCAGCCCCAGCATTTT. Its translation is CASSPGGSGNQPQHF. Combining the CDR3 with reference TRBV28 and TRBJ1-5 gives the whole variable domain DVKVTQSSRYLVKRTGEKVFLECVQDMDHENMFWYRQDPGLGLRLIYFSYDVKMKEKGDIPEGYSVSREKKERFSLILESASTNQTSMYLCASSPGGSGNQPQHFGDGTRLSIL.

This chain links TRBV19 with TRBJ2-7, with 8 bases identical to TRBD1. CDR1 is LNHDA, CDR2 SQIVND, per germline (reference sequence). This CDR3 has 15 residues. Trimming took 6 bases from V and 7 from J; bases not matched to a gene: 14. DNA of the CDR3: TGTGCCAGTAGCACCACGGGACAGGCTGTCTATGAGCAGTACTTC. This codes for CASSTTGQAVYEQYF. Based on the CDR3 plus reference TRBV19 and TRBJ2-7, the full variable domain is DGGITQSPKYLFRKEGQNVTLSCEQNLNHDAMYWYRQDPGQGLRLIYYSQIVNDFQKGDIAEGYSVSREKKESFPLTVTSAQKNPTAFYLCASSTTGQAVYEQYFGPGTRLTVT.

This rearrangement joins TRBV5-1 to TRBJ2-7; possibly TRBD1 or TRBD2 for D (5 bases each). The CDR3 is made up of 14 amino acids. The V end lost 3 bases, the J end lost 5 bases, and 15 bases lay between the germline ends. The germline gives CDR1 SGHRS, CDR2 YFSETQ. The CDR3 bases are TGCGCCAGCAGCTACCTGAGTTTGGGGGACGAGCAGTACTTC. This gives the protein CASSYLSLGDEQYF.

This clone has only a few counts. The V call is TRBV6-6, the J call TRBJ1-5; D not resolved. This CDR3 region has 14 residues. Germline V gene lookup returns CDR1 MNHNY and CDR2 SVGAGI (reference sequence). In DNA, the CDR3 is TGTGCTACCAGCTGGGGTAATAGCAATCAGCCCCAGCATTTT. As protein: CATSWGNSNQPQHF.

The V call is TRBV7-9, the J call TRBJ2-3; D is uncertain. The V and J ends lost 1 base and 4 bases respectively, with 9 bases between them. The length of the CDR3 is 14 residues. Per germline, CDR1 SEHNR and CDR2 FQNEAQ (reference sequence). In nucleotides, the CDR3 is TGTGCCAGCAGCTTAGACAGTCATGCAGATACGCAGTATTTT. Translated, it gives CASSLDSHADTQYF.

The V gene is TRBV4-3, the J gene TRBJ2-1; D is unresolved. With 1 base removed from V and 6 bases from J, the gap between germline ends came to 4 bases. Germline assignment: CDR1 LGHNA and CDR2 YSLEER. CDR3 length: 12 amino acids. The CDR3 coding sequence is TGCGCCAGCAGCCAAGCTTTCAATGAGCAGTTCTTC. The encoded protein is CASSQAFNEQFF.

The chain combines TRBV11-3 with TRBJ2-7, with 10 bases that match TRBD1. Germline trimming cut 4 bases from V and 12 bases from J; bases unmatched to any gene: 3. Per the germline V gene, CDR1 is SGHNT and CDR2 is YENEEA. The CDR3 totals 11 residues. In DNA form, the CDR3 reads TGTGCCAGCAGCTCAGGACAGGGGGTGTACTTC. Protein: CASSSGQGVYF.

V gene TRBV12-5 combines with J gene TRBJ2-7; the match to TRBD1 covers 9 bases. The CDR3 consists of 13 residues. V shed 2 bases and J 6 bases; nucleotides not matched to a gene: 2. Germline V gene sequence: CDR1 LGHNT, CDR2 FRNRAP. CDR3 region: CASGLNRGREQYF. CDR3 bases: TGTGCTAGTGGTTTGAACAGGGGGCGCGAGCAGTACTTC.

V usage is TRBV4-1 and J usage is TRBJ2-5, with 8 bases that match TRBD2. V dropped 3 bases and J dropped 2; count of bases not matched to a gene: 8. Germline V gene sequence: CDR1 MGHRA, CDR2 YSYEKL. The CDR3 contains 16 residues. CDR3 region: CASSQPGTRGQETQYF. The CDR3 DNA sequence: TGCGCCAGCAGCCAGCCGGGGACTAGGGGGCAAGAGACCCAGTACTTC.

This sequence joins TRBV7-8 and TRBJ1-1; 7 nucleotides align to TRBD1. V shed 4 bases and J 6 bases; nucleotides not matched to a gene: 5. The CDR3 runs 13 residues. CDR1 and CDR2 from the germline V gene are SGHVS and FQNEAQ. CDR3 bases: TGTGCCAGCAGCTCCCGGGACAGCTCTGAAGCTTTCTTT. It encodes CASSSRDSSEAFF.

The chain joins TRBV7-9 to TRBJ1-2; TRBD1 aligns across 7 bases. Germline CDR1 SEHNR, CDR2 FQNEAQ (reference sequence). The CDR3 has 13 residues. With 5 bases clipped from V and 5 bases from J, the junction kept 5 bases outside the gene matches. The CDR3 bases are TGTGCCAGCAGCCTACAGGGGATTTATGGCTACACCTTC. This encodes CASSLQGIYGYTF.

As to this clone: An end of the junction does not agree with germline; a read error may underlie this. The CDR3 DNA follows: TGTGCCAGCAGTTTGGCCCACCGGGACGTCTCCTACGAGCAGTACTTC. It encodes CASSLAHRDVSYEQYF. The V gene is TRBV5-5, the J gene TRBJ2-7; either TRBD1 or TRBD2 may supply D (5 bases each). Germline CDR1 and CDR2: SGHKS and YYEKEE (reference sequence). The CDR3 runs 16 residues.

The chain recombines TRBV5-5 with TRBJ1-1; tentatively, D is TRBD1 (6 bases). The CDR3 extends over 15 amino acids. Per the germline V gene, CDR1 is SGHKS and CDR2 is YYEKEE (reference sequence). V lost 0 bases, J lost 3 bases, and 12 bases lay in between. DNA for the CDR3: TGTGCCAGCAGCTTGGTTTGGGGGCAGTACACTGAAGCTTTCTTT. Encoded protein: CASSLVWGQYTEAFF.

The genes are TRBV7-9 and TRBJ2-2, with TRBD1 as a possible D gene (6 bases). The V end lost 6 bases, the J end lost 1 base, and 12 bases lay between the germline ends. Looked up from germline, CDR1 is SEHNR and CDR2 is FQNEAQ (reference sequence). The CDR3 spans 15 residues. CDR3 DNA: TGTGCCAGCAGGGGTAGGGGACAGAACACCGGGGAGCTGTTTTTT. This sequence encodes CASRGRGQNTGELFF.